This TCR beta chain was found in a study of T-cell reconstitution after alpha-beta-depleted transplantation in children. This clonotype was seen repeatedly, ten times or more. The target antigen is unknown. Overall study results and limits: Counts and diversity of T cells one year after transplant came mostly from newly produced T cells. Several hundred expanded graft clones reportedly were the source of alpha-beta T cells about two months after transplant. Elevated TCRbeta diversity at day 60 was traced, in some patients, to surviving recipient T cells and thymic progenitors.

Germline CDR1 and CDR2: SGHVS and FNYEAQ. The germline V and J ends were trimmed by 5 bases and 5 bases, with 13 bases remaining between them. The CDR3 consists of 14 residues. Preparation of the TCRbeta library used unique molecular identifiers. TCRdb analysed the PCR reads with MiXCR anew, one entry per CDR3 protein. The sample has over 200,000 distinct CDR3 sequences, approximately 8.4% seen once; the top ten hold 35% to 40%. The sample here was PBMCs, mostly from graft donor cells, taken 360 days after TCRalphabeta/CD19-depleted stem cell transplant. The genes are TRBV7-6 and TRBJ2-1; weak D call: TRBD2 (5 bases). This sequence was found in a male patient under 10 years old who had a stem cell transplant for acute myeloid leukemia, so the T cells may come from the graft donor. The CDR3 coding sequence is TGTGCCAGCAGCGCACCGACTAACAACAATGAGCAGTTCTTC. Translating gives CASSAPTNNNEQFF.